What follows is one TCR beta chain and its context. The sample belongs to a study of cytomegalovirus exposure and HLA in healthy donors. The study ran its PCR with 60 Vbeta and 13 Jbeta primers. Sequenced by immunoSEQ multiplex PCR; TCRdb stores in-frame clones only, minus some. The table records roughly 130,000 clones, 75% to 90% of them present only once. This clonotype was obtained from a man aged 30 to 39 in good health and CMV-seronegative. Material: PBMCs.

CDR3 nucleotide sequence: TGTGCCAGCAGTTCGCGAAAGCAAGAGACCCAGTACTTC. This codes for CASSSRKQETQYF. This sequence joins TRBV28 and TRBJ2-5; the D is unclear. The CDR3 has 13 residues. Trimming took off 4 bases at V and 2 bases at J, with 8 bases between the two ends. CDR1 and CDR2 from the germline V gene are MDHEN and SYDVKM.